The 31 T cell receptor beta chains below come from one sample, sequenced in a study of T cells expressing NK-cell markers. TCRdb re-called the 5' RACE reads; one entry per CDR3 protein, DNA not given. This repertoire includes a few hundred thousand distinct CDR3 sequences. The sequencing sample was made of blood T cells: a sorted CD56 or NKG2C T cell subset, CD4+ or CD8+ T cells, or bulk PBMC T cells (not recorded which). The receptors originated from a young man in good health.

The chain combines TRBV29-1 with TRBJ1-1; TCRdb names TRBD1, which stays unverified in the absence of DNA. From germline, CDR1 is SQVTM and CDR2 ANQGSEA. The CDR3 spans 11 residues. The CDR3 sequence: CSVDRGPEAFF.

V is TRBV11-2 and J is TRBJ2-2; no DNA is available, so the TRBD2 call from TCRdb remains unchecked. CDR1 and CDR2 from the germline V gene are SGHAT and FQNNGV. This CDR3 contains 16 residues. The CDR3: CASSLNPGLFTGELFF. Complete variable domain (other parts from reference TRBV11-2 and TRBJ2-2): EAGVAQSPRYKIIEKRQSVAFWCNPISGHATLYWYQQILGQGPKLLIQFQNNGVVDDSQLPKDRFSAERLKGVDSTLKIQPAKLEDSAVYLCASSLNPGLFTGELFFGEGSRLTVL.

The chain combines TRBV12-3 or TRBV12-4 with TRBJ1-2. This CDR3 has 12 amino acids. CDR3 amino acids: CASSLGGRGYTF.

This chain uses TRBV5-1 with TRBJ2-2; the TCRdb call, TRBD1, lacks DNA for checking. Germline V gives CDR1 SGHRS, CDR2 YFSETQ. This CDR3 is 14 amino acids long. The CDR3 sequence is CASSLETGTGELFF.

CDR3 protein: CASSHSDRVNTEAFF. The chain links TRBV3-1 to TRBJ1-1; there is no DNA to check the TCRdb D call of TRBD1. Germline assignment: CDR1 LGHDT and CDR2 YNNKEL (reference sequence). This CDR3 spans 15 amino acids.

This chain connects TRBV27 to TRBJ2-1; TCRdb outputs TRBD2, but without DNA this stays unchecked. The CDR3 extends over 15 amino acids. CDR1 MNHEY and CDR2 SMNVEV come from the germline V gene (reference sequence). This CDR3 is CASSNAGLPGNEQFF.

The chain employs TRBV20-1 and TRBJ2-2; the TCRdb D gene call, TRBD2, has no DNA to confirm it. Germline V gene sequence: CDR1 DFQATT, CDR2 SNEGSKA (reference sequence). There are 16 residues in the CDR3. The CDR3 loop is CSARPRGLESSGELFF.

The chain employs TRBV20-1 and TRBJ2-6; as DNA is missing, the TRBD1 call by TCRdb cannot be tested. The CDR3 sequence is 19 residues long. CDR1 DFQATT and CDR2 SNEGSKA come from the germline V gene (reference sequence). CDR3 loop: CSARSGGTEPSSGANVLTF.

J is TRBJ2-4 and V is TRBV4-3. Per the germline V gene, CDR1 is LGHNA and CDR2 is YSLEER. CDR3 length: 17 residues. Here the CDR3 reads CASSQDLPGIAKNIQYF.

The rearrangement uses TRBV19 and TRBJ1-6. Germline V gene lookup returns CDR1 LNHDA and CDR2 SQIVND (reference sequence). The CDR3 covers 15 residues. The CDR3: CASNLARAPGSPLHF. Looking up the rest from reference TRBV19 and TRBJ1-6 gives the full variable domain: DGGITQSPKYLFRKEGQNVTLSCEQNLNHDAMYWYRQDPGQGLRLIYYSQIVNDFQKGDIAEGYSVSREKKESFPLTVTSAQKNPTAFYLCASNLARAPGSPLHFGNGTRLTVT.

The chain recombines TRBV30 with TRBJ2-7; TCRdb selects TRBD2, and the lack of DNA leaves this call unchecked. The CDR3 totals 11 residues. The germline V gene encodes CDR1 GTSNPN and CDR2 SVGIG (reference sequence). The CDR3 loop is CAWGRIYEQYF.

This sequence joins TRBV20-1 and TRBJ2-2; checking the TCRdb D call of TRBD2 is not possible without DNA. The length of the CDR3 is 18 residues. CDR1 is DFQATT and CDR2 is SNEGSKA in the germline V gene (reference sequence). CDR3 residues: CSARDLPSTYSGTGELFF.

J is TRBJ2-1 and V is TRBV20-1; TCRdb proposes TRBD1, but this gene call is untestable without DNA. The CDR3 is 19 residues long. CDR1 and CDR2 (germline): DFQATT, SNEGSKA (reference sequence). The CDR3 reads CSALGGEGLAGVLSNEQFF.

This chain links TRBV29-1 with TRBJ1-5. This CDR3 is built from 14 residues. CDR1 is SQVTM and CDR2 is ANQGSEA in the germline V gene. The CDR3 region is CSVLTGYSNQPQHF. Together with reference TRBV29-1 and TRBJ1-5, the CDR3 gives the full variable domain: SAVISQKPSRDICQRGTSLTIQCQVDSQVTMMFWYRQQPGQSLTLIATANQGSEATYESGFVIDKFPISRPNLTFSTLTVSNMSPEDSSIYLCSVLTGYSNQPQHFGDGTRLSIL.

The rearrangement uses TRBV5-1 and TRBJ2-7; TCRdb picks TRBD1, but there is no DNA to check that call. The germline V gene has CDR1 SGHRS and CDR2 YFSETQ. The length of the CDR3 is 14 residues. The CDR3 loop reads CASSPTGSRREQYF.

The CDR3 sequence is CASSLRGANVLTF. V usage is TRBV12-3 or TRBV12-4 and J usage is TRBJ2-6. The CDR3 totals 13 residues.

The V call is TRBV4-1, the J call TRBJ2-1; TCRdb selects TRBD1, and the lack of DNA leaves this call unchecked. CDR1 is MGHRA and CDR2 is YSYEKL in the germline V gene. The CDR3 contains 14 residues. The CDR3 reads CASSQVTGYNEQFF.

This chain's CDR3 is CASGEGLRDEQFF. V gene TRBV19 combines with J gene TRBJ2-1; with no DNA, the TCRdb D assignment of TRBD2 cannot be verified. Germline CDR1 LNHDA, CDR2 SQIVND (reference sequence). The CDR3 has 13 amino acids.

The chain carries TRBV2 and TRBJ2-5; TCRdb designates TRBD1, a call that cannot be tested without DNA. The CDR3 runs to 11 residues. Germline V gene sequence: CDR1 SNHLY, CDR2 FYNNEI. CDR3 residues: CASRGAGPQYF.

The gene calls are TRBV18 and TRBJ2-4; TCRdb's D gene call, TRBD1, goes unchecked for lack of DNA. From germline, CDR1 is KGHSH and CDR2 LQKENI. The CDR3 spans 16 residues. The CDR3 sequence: CASSPYRGYGKNIQYF.

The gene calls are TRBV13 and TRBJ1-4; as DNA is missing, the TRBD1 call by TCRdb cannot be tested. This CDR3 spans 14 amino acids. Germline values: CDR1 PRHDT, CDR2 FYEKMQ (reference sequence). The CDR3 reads CASSLRAGGEKLFF.

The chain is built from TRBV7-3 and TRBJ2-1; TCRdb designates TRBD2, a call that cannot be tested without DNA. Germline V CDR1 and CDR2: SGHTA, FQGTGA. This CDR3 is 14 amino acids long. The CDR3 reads CASSFSSGSNEQFF.

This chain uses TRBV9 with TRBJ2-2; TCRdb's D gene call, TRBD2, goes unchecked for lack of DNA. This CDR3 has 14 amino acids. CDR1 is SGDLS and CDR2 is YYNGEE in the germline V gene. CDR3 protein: CASSVDSPTGELFF.

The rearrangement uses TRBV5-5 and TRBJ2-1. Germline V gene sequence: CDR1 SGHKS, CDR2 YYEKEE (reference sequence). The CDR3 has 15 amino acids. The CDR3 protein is CASSLTGVSGNEQFF.

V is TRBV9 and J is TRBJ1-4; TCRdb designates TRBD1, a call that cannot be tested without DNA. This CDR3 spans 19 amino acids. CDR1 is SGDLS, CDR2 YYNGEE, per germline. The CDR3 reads CASSVSPGASTRANEKLFF.

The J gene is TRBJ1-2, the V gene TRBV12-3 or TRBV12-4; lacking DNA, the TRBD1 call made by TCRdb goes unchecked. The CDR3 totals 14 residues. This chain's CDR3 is CASREDSAGYGYTF.

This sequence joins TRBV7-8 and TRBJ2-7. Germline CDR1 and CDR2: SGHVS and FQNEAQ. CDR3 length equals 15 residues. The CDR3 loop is CASSLSLRSSYEQYF.

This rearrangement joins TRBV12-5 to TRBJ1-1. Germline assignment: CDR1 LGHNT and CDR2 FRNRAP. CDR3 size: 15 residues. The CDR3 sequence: CASGFPATLSTEAFF. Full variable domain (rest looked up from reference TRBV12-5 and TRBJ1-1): DARVTQTPRHKVTEMGQEVTMRCQPILGHNTVFWYRQTMMQGLELLAYFRNRAPLDDSGMPKDRFSAEMPDATLATLKIQPSEPRDSAVYFCASGFPATLSTEAFFGQGTRLTVV.

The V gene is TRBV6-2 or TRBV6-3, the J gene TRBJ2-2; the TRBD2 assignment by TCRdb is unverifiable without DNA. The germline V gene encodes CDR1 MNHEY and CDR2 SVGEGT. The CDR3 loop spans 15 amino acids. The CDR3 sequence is CASSTGLAGYGELFF.

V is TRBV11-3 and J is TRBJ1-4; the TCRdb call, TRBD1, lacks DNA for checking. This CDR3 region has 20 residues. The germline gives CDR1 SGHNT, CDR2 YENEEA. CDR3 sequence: CASSLPRRTGAPTNPEKLFF.

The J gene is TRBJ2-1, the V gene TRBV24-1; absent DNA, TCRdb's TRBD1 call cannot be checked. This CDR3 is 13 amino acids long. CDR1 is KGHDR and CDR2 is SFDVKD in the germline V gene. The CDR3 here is CATSDFGQGEWFF.